These 14 T cell receptor beta chains were all obtained from the same sample, sequenced in a study of Graves' ophthalmopathy and Graves' hyperthyroidism. Amplified material comprised TCR beta CDR3 regions derived from RNA transcripts. HTBI primers served in a first-round RT-PCR, which a second-round multiplex PCR followed. Each CDR3 protein is one row after TCRdb ran MiXCR on the multiplex PCR reads. The sample consists of around 1,000,000 distinct CDR3 sequences, approximately 35% of them appearing once. Material for sequencing was peripheral blood or thyroid tissue (not recorded which). The receptor set was obtained from an adult man with Graves' hyperthyroidism.

This clonotype occurred a few times. The chain uses TRBV20-1 and TRBJ2-5; 7 nucleotides align to TRBD2. The CDR3 totals 18 residues. The germline CDR1 and CDR2 sequences are DFQATT and SNEGSKA (reference sequence). With V trimmed by 5 bases and J by 6 bases, 24 bases remained unmatched. This CDR3 is CSARHPGLAEGGGKTQYF. Here the CDR3 DNA reads TGCAGTGCTCGCCACCCCGGTCTAGCGGAGGGCGGCGGGAAGACCCAGTACTTC.

The gene calls are TRBV7-9 and TRBJ1-2, with D possibly matching TRBD1 (5 bases). CDR3 length: 14 residues. Germline CDR1 SEHNR, CDR2 FQNEAQ (reference sequence). Trimming removed 1 base at V and 6 bases at J, with 12 bases between. The CDR3 loop is CASSLGLGVDGYTF. In nucleotides, the CDR3 is TGTGCCAGCAGCTTAGGTCTGGGGGTAGATGGCTACACCTTC.

This clonotype was found many times. The chain employs TRBV19 and TRBJ1-5; D may be TRBD1 (6 bases). The CDR3 is 15 amino acids. Per the germline V gene, CDR1 is LNHDA and CDR2 is SQIVND (reference sequence). The V gene lost 3 bases and the J gene lost 1 base, with 10 bases spanning the gap. Here the CDR3 reads CASSIVQGSNQPQHF. For the CDR3, the DNA is TGTGCCAGTAGTATCGTACAGGGAAGCAATCAGCCCCAGCATTTT.

On this clonotype: A much bigger clone sits one base away, suggesting this may be a read error. The gene calls are TRBV11-2 and TRBJ2-5, with D perhaps given as TRBD1 or TRBD2 (5 bases each). V lost 0 bases, J lost 2 bases, and 10 bases lay in between. Looked up from germline, CDR1 is SGHAT and CDR2 is FQNNGV. The CDR3 loop spans 15 amino acids. The CDR3 coding sequence is TGTGCCAGCAGCTTAGACAGGGACGGACAAGAGACCCAGTACTTC. This translates into CASSLDRDGQETQYF.

This clonotype was found many times. A much bigger clone sits one base away, suggesting this may be a read error. This chain joins TRBV5-4 and TRBJ1-1; no clear D. The V and J ends lost 2 bases and 1 base respectively, with 6 bases between them. This CDR3 is 13 amino acids long. Germline V CDR1 and CDR2: SGHNT, YYREEE (reference sequence). The CDR3 loop is CASSFTANTEAFF. DNA of the CDR3: TGTGCCAGCAGCTTCACAGCGAACACTGAAGCTTTCTTT. Together with reference TRBV5-4 and TRBJ1-1, the CDR3 gives the full variable domain: ETGVTQSPTHLIKTRGQQVTLRCSSQSGHNTVSWYQQALGQGPQFIFQYYREEENGRGNFPPRFSGLQFPNYSSELNVNALELDDSALYLCASSFTANTEAFFGQGTRLTVV.

Here the CDR3 DNA reads TGTGCCAGCAGCCGGACAGCCTGGAAAGAGACCCAGTACTTC. Its protein product is CASSRTAWKETQYF. The chain has TRBV14 and TRBJ2-5, with D possibly TRBD1 on 6 matching bases. CDR3 length: 14 residues. Trimming stripped 4 bases from V and 3 bases from J, with 12 bases between. In germline, CDR1 is SGHDN, CDR2 FVKESK.

This clonotype appeared many times. The chain is built from TRBV14 and TRBJ1-1, with D maybe TRBD1 (6 bases). This CDR3 region has 16 residues. Germline assignment: CDR1 SGHDN and CDR2 FVKESK. Trimming removed 0 bases at V and 3 bases at J, with 14 bases between. The CDR3 region is CASSQDPGVTYTEAFF. In DNA form, the CDR3 reads TGTGCCAGCAGCCAAGATCCAGGGGTTACGTACACTGAAGCTTTCTTT. Using reference TRBV14 and TRBJ1-1 for the parts outside the CDR3, the full variable domain is EAGVTQFPSHSVIEKGQTVTLRCDPISGHDNLYWYRRVMGKEIKFLLHFVKESKQDESGMPNNRFLAERTGGTYSTLKVQPAELEDSGVYFCASSQDPGVTYTEAFFGQGTRLTVV.

This rearrangement joins TRBV9 to TRBJ2-2, with 14 positions matching TRBD2. Losses at the gene ends were 5 bases for V and 6 bases for J; bases not matched to a gene: 6. Germline V gene lookup returns CDR1 SGDLS and CDR2 YYNGEE. The CDR3 spans 16 residues. CDR3 in DNA: TGTGCCAGCAGTGAATCGACTAGCGGGAGGGCCGGGGAGCTGTTTTTT. It codes for CASSESTSGRAGELFF.

This clonotype showed up many times. The gene calls are TRBV7-2 and TRBJ2-7; D is tentatively TRBD1 or TRBD2 (5 bases each). This CDR3 is built from 14 residues. Trimming shortened V by 3 bases and J by 3 bases, and 12 bases separated the two germline ends. Germline lookup yields CDR1 SGHTA and CDR2 FQGNSA. CDR3: CASSFGTQDYEQYF. CDR3 DNA sequence: TGTGCCAGCAGCTTCGGGACGCAAGACTACGAGCAGTACTTC.

The chain uses TRBV29-1 and TRBJ2-5, with 7 bases that match TRBD1. With V trimmed by 8 bases and J by 0 bases, 6 bases remained unmatched. The CDR3 has 13 amino acids. Germline lookup yields CDR1 SQVTM and CDR2 ANQGSEA. CDR3 coding DNA: TGCAGCCGCAGGGACAGCCACCAAGAGACCCAGTACTTC. Its protein is CSRRDSHQETQYF.

This clonotype was recorded many times. The rearrangement uses TRBV11-1 and TRBJ2-5, with D perhaps TRBD2 (5 bases). This CDR3 comprises 14 residues. The V and J ends lost 5 bases and 5 bases respectively, with 15 bases between them. Germline V gives CDR1 SGHAT, CDR2 FQDESV (reference sequence). The chain's CDR3 is CASSPPGRRETQYF. CDR3 nucleotide sequence: TGTGCCAGCAGCCCCCCCGGCAGGAGGGAGACCCAGTACTTC.

The chain's CDR3 is CASSPSRSGSTGWGYEQYF. In DNA form, the CDR3 reads TGTGCCAGTAGTCCGTCTCGGTCCGGATCTACAGGGTGGGGGTACGAGCAGTACTTC. The chain has TRBV19 and TRBJ2-7, with a tentative D call TRBD1 (6 bases). Germline loops: CDR1 LNHDA, CDR2 SQIVND (reference sequence). The V end was cut by 5 bases, the J end by 4 bases, with 30 bases between. This CDR3 has 19 residues.

This clonotype was found many times. The chain carries TRBV5-1 and TRBJ2-2, with TRBD1 identical over 7 bases. This CDR3 has 15 amino acids. Germline lookup yields CDR1 SGHRS and CDR2 YFSETQ. V was clipped by 5 bases and J by 1 base; unmatched bases: 5. This CDR3 is CASRPRTGNTGELFF. The CDR3 nucleotides read TGCGCCAGCAGACCAAGGACAGGGAACACCGGGGAGCTGTTTTTT.

V is TRBV15 and J is TRBJ1-6; tentative D call: TRBD1 (6 bases). Germline CDR1 LNHNV, CDR2 YYDKDF (reference sequence). CDR3 size: 16 residues. V lost 1 base to trimming and J lost 7 bases, with 14 bases between them. CDR3 in amino acids: CATSRGGAGANSPLHF. CDR3 in DNA: TGTGCCACCAGCAGAGGAGGCGCAGGGGCCAATTCACCCCTCCACTTT.